The rows below give T cell receptor beta chains drawn from one sample of a study of shared clonotypes between healthy human individuals. Generated by immunoSEQ multiplex PCR, the TCRdb table keeps only in-frame clones and is missing some. The table records fewer than 650,000 clones, around 77% of them present only once. The sequenced material came from PBMCs. The origin of the receptors is a woman in her 40s in good health. Some clones in this sample may be carry-over from other donors' samples. CDR3s include the opening cysteine and the closing phenylalanine or tryptophan. A D gene is named only where the DNA matches it firmly. Not all rows give a size; the values are once, few, many and, for expanded clones, a class.

CDR3,DNA,D,V,J,size
CASSSSLAGGTDTQYF,TGTGCCAGCAGCTCCAGCCTAGCGGGAGGCACAGATACGCAGTATTTT,TRBD2,TRBV7-3,TRBJ2-3,NA
CSGWGGRAFSTDTQYF,TGCAGCGGCTGGGGCGGGAGGGCCTTTAGCACAGATACGCAGTATTTT,TRBD2,TRBV29-1,TRBJ2-3,NA
CASSPDRAGEKLFF,TGTGCCAGCTCACCGGACAGGGCGGGGGAAAAACTGTTTTTT,TRBD1,TRBV18,TRBJ1-4,once
CATSRAFGTDNEQFF,TGTGCCACCAGCCGAGCGTTTGGGACAGACAATGAGCAGTTCTTC,TRBD1,TRBV15,TRBJ2-1,NA
CASSLRVRGNYGYTF,TGTGCCAGCAGTTTACGGGTCAGGGGGAACTATGGCTACACCTTC,TRBD1,TRBV27,TRBJ1-2,NA
CASSLPGGPTEAFF,TGTGCCAGCAGCCTCCCAGGGGGCCCCACTGAAGCTTTCTTT,TRBD1,TRBV25-1,TRBJ1-1,few
CASTHGPLISYEQYF,TGTGCCAGCACCCACGGGCCCCTCATTTCCTACGAGCAGTACTTC,NA,TRBV5-6,TRBJ2-7,NA
CASSRQGGYGYTF,TGTGCCAGCAGCCGACAGGGGGGCTATGGCTACACCTTC,TRBD1,TRBV7-3,TRBJ1-2,NA
CASSTPLDRGTGELFF,TGTGCCAGTAGTACCCCGCTGGACAGGGGCACCGGGGAGCTGTTTTTT,TRBD1,TRBV19,TRBJ2-2,NA
CASSNRGGGTNEKLFF,TGTGCCAGCAGTAACAGGGGCGGGGGTACTAATGAAAAACTGTTTTTT,TRBD1,TRBV27,TRBJ1-4,NA
CASSLVVEQFF,TGTGCCAGCAGCTTAGTGGTTGAGCAGTTCTTC,NA,TRBV11-1,TRBJ2-1,NA
CASSGTGGEKLFF,TGTGCCAGCTCAGGGACAGGGGGTGAAAAACTGTTTTTT,TRBD1,TRBV18,TRBJ1-4,few
CASSQDGSRTVGEQYF,TGTGCCAGCAGCCAAGATGGCTCTCGGACGGTTGGCGAGCAGTACTTC,NA,TRBV4-2,TRBJ2-7,NA
CASSRDLGTVYEQYF,TGTGCCAGCAGCCGCGACCTCGGGACTGTCTACGAGCAGTACTTC,NA,TRBV7-2,TRBJ2-7,NA
CASSPRGGLRSGANVLTF,TGCGCCAGCAGCCCACGGGGGGGGCTCCGCTCTGGGGCCAACGTCCTGACTTTC,TRBD2,TRBV5-1,TRBJ2-6,many
CASSLGAWAGDNEQFF,TGTGCCAGCAGCTTGGGAGCTTGGGCGGGAGACAATGAGCAGTTCTTC,TRBD2,TRBV5-6,TRBJ2-1,NA
CASSRTGAGNTEAFF,TGTGCCAGCAGTAGGACAGGGGCCGGGAACACTGAAGCTTTCTTT,TRBD1,TRBV6-5,TRBJ1-1,NA
CASSPRVNNEQFF,TGTGCCAGCTCACCGAGGGTTAACAATGAGCAGTTCTTC,NA,TRBV18,TRBJ2-1,NA
CSVAGTEQETQYF,TGCAGCGTCGCCGGGACGGAACAAGAGACCCAGTACTTC,NA,TRBV29-1,TRBJ2-5,once
CAFRDRGRPSYEQYF,TGTGCCTTTCGGGACAGGGGCCGACCCTCCTACGAGCAGTACTTC,TRBD1,TRBV30,TRBJ2-7,NA
CAWSGLGAVNTGELFF,TGTGCCTGGAGTGGGCTAGGAGCGGTGAACACCGGGGAGCTGTTTTTT,NA,TRBV30,TRBJ2-2,NA
CASSLREGASDIQYF,TGTGCCAGCAGTTTAAGGGAGGGAGCGAGTGACATTCAGTACTTC,TRBD2,TRBV28,TRBJ2-4,NA
CASSLDPDSYEQYF,TGTGCCAGCAGCTTGGACCCCGACTCTTACGAGCAGTACTTC,NA,TRBV7-9,TRBJ2-7,NA
CASSSGLVGSEQYF,TGTGCCAGCAGCTCGGGACTAGTGGGGAGCGAGCAGTACTTC,TRBD2,TRBV11-2,TRBJ2-7,NA
CASSPPLASNTGELFF,TGTGCCAGCTCACCACCGCTTGCGTCAAACACCGGGGAGCTGTTTTTT,NA,TRBV18,TRBJ2-2,NA
CASSLAGTSYEQYF,TGCGCCAGCAGCTTGGCAGGGACCTCCTACGAGCAGTACTTC,NA,TRBV5-1,TRBJ2-7,NA
CASSYRGVDTGELFF,TGTGCCAGCAGTTATAGGGGAGTCGACACCGGGGAGCTGTTTTTT,NA,TRBV6-5,TRBJ2-2,NA
CASSLEGTGGDSPLHF,TGTGCCAGCAGCTTAGAGGGGACAGGGGGCGATTCACCCCTCCACTTT,TRBD1,TRBV7-2,TRBJ1-6,NA
CASSRWAESFF,TGTGCCAGCAGTCGGTGGGCAGAATCTTTCTTT,NA,TRBV11-2,TRBJ1-1,few
CASKGGRAETQYF,TGTGCCAGCAAAGGCGGGAGGGCGGAGACCCAGTACTTC,TRBD2,TRBV2,TRBJ2-5,NA
CASSLSRGTETQYF,TGTGCCAGCAGCTTAAGTAGAGGGACGGAGACCCAGTACTTC,NA,TRBV11-3,TRBJ2-5,once
CASSLPPGLATSSYNEQFF,TGTGCCAGCAGCTTACCCCCGGGACTAGCGACCAGCTCCTACAATGAGCAGTTCTTC,TRBD2,TRBV7-2,TRBJ2-1,NA